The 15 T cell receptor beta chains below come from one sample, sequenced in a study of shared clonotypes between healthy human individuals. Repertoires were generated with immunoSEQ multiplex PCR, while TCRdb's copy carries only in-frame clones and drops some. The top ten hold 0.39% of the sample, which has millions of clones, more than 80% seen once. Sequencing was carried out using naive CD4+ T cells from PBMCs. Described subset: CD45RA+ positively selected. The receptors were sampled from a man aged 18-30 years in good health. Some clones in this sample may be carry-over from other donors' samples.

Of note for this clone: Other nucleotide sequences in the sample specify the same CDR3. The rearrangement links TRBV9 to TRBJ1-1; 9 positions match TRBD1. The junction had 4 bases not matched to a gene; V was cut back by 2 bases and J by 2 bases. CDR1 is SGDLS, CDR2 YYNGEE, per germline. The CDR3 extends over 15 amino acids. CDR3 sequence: CASSVLGQGNTEAFF. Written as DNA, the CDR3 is TGTGCCAGCAGCGTCCTGGGACAGGGAAACACTGAAGCTTTCTTT.

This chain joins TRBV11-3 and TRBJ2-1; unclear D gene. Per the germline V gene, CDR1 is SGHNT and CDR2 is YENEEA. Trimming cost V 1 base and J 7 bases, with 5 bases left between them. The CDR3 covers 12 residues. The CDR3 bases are TGTGCCAGCAGCTTAGGGAAGAATGAGCAGTTCTTC. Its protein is CASSLGKNEQFF.

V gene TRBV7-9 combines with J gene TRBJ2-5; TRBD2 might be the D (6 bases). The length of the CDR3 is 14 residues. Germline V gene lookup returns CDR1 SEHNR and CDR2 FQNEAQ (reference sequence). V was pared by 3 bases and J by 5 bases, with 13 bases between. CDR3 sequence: CASSFGGIGETQYF. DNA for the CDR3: TGTGCCAGCAGCTTCGGCGGGATAGGGGAGACCCAGTACTTC.

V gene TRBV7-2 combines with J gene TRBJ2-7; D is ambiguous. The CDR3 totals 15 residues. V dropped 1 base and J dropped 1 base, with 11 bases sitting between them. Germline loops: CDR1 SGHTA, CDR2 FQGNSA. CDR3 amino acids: CASSLVGPMSYEQYF. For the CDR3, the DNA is TGTGCCAGCAGCTTAGTAGGGCCGATGTCCTACGAGCAGTACTTC.

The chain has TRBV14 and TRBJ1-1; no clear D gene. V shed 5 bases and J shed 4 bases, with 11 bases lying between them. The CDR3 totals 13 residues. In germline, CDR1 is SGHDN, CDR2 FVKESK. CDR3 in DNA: TGTGCCAGCAGCACCAGACGGACCACTGAAGCTTTCTTT. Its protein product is CASSTRRTTEAFF.

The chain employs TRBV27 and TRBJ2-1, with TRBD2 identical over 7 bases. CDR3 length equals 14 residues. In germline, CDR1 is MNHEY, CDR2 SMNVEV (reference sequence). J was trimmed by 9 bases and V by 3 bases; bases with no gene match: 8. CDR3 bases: TGTGCCAGCAGTTTCTTCCTCCCGGGGGGTGAGCAGTTCTTC. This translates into CASSFFLPGGEQFF.

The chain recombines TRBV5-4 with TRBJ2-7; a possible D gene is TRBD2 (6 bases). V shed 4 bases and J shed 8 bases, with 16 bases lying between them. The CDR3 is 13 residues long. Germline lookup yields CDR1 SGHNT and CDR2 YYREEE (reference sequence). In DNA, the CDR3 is TGTGCCAGCAGCGGCGGGACTCACGATAAGCAGTACTTC. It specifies CASSGGTHDKQYF.

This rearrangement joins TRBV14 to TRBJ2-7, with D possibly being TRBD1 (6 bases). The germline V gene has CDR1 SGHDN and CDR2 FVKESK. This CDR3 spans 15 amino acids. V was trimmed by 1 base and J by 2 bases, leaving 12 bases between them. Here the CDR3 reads CASSQGRGGTYEQYF. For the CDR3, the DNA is TGTGCCAGCAGCCAAGGACGTGGGGGCACCTACGAGCAGTACTTC. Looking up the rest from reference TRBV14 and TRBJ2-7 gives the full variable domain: EAGVTQFPSHSVIEKGQTVTLRCDPISGHDNLYWYRRVMGKEIKFLLHFVKESKQDESGMPNNRFLAERTGGTYSTLKVQPAELEDSGVYFCASSQGRGGTYEQYFGPGTRLTVT.

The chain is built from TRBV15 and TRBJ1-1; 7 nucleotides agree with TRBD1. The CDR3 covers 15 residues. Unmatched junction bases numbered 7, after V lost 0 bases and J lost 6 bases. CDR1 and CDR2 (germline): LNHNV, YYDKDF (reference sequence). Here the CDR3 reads CATSRDVTGEAEAFF. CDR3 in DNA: TGTGCCACCAGCAGAGACGTAACAGGGGAGGCTGAAGCTTTCTTT.

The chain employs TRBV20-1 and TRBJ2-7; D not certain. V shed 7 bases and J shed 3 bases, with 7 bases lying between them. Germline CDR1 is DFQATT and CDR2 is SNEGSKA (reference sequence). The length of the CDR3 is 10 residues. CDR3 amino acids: CSGLFYEQYF. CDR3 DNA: TGCAGTGGGTTATTCTACGAGCAGTACTTC.

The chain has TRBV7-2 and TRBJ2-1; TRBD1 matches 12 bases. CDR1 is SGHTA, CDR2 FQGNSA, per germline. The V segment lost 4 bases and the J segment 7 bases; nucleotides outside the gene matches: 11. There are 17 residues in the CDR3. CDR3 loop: CASSSSFGDRGLNEQFF. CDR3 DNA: TGTGCCAGCAGCTCTTCCTTTGGGGACAGGGGGCTAAATGAGCAGTTCTTC.

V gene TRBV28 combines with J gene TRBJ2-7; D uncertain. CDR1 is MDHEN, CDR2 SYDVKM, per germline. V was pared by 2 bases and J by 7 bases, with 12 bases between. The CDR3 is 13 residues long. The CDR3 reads CASSLGPPREQYF. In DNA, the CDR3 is TGTGCCAGCAGTTTAGGTCCTCCGCGGGAGCAGTACTTC.

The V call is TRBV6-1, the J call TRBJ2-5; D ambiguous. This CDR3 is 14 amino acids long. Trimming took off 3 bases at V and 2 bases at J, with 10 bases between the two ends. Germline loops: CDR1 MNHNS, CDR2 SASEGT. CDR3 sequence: CASSEAWGQETQYF. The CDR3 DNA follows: TGTGCCAGCAGTGAGGCTTGGGGACAAGAGACCCAGTACTTC.

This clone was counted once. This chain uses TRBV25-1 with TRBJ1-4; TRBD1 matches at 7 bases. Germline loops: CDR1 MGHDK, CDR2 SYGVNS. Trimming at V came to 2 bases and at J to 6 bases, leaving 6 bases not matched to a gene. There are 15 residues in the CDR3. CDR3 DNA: TGTGCCAGCAGTGAACCACAGGGGCTTTATGAAAAACTGTTTTTT. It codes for CASSEPQGLYEKLFF.

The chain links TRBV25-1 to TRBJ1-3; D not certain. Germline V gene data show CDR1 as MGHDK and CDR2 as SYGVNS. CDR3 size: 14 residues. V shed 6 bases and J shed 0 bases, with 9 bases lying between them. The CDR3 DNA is TGTGCCAGCAGGGGAAAAACCTCTGGAAACACCATATATTTT. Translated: CASRGKTSGNTIYF.